These T cell receptor beta chains were read from a single sample in a study of Ad26.COV2.S vaccination and SARS-CoV-2 variants. Profiling relied on immunoSEQ multiplex PCR, and the TCRdb table lists in-frame clones only, not all of them. In the table there are about 350,000 clones, around 87% of which are singletons. The source was peripheral blood, collected in a trial of Ad26.COV2.S vaccine versus placebo. Receptors originate from a person aged 18-60 years who received the Ad26.COV2.S COVID-19 vaccine or a placebo. CDR3s include the opening cysteine and the closing phenylalanine or tryptophan. D genes are given only for firm matches. Rows give clone size only sometimes, using once, few, many, or a class for an expanded clone.

- | TRBJ1-4 | TRBV9 | - | TGTGCCAGCAGCCACTCCGGTGTCGGGGAAAAACTGTTTTTT | CASSHSGVGEKLFF
- | TRBJ2-7 | TRBV15 | TRBD2 | TGTGCCACCAGCAGGGAAGGACTAGCGGACTACGAGCAGTACTTC | CATSREGLADYEQYF
few | TRBJ1-6 | TRBV7-9 | - | TGTGCCAGCCGCACCGGGGTAGACTCACCCCTCCACTTT | CASRTGVDSPLHF
- | TRBJ1-2 | TRBV9 | - | TGTGCCAGCAGCGTAGAGGATTCCTTTTACTATGGCTACACCTTC | CASSVEDSFYYGYTF
- | TRBJ2-7 | TRBV6-6 | TRBD1 | TGTGCCAGCAGTGACAGGGGGTCCTACGAGCAGTACTTC | CASSDRGSYEQYF
- | TRBJ2-7 | TRBV7-9 | - | TGTGCCAGCAGCTTAGTGGCGACCCACGAGCAGTACTTC | CASSLVATHEQYF
- | TRBJ1-2 | TRBV7-8 | - | TGTGCCAGCAGCTTAATAGTTCGGACTGACTATGGCTACACCTTC | CASSLIVRTDYGYTF
- | TRBJ1-2 | TRBV11-2 | - | TGTGCCAGCAGCTTAGGACGGGCGCTGGCTGGCTACACCTTC | CASSLGRALAGYTF
once | TRBJ2-7 | TRBV6-6 | TRBD1 | TGTGCCAGCACCCGCGGGACAGGTCCCTACGAGCAGTACTTC | CASTRGTGPYEQYF
- | TRBJ1-2 | TRBV19 | TRBD1 | TGTGCCAGTACCGACAGGGGACCGGTTTATGGCTACACCTTC | CASTDRGPVYGYTF
- | TRBJ2-1 | TRBV5-4 | TRBD1 | TGTGCCATGATCGAGGTAGGACAGGTTGGGGATGAGCAGTTCTTC | CAMIEVGQVGDEQFF
- | TRBJ1-3 | TRBV4-2 | - | TGTGCCAGCAGCCAAGATATGGGACCGTCTGGAAACACCATATATTTT | CASSQDMGPSGNTIYF
- | TRBJ2-1 | TRBV7-2 | - | TGTGCCAGCAGCTTAGAGTGGGGGCGTAATGAGCAGTTCTTC | CASSLEWGRNEQFF
- | TRBJ2-5 | TRBV5-1 | TRBD2 | TGCGCCAGCAGGACCCGGACTAGCGGGTACCAAGAGACCCAGTACTTC | CASRTRTSGYQETQYF
- | TRBJ2-3 | TRBV2 | - | TGTGCCAGCAGTGAACCCCCAGATACGCAGTATTTT | CASSEPPDTQYF
- | TRBJ1-6 | TRBV5-6 | - | TGTGCCAGCAGCTTGGGCGGCCCCTATAATTCACCCCTCCACTTT | CASSLGGPYNSPLHF
few | TRBJ1-5 | TRBV2 | - | TGTGCCAGCAGTGGGACAGCCAATCAGCCCCAGCATTTT | CASSGTANQPQHF
- | TRBJ1-1 | TRBV6-5 | - | TGTGCCAGCAGCTCTCATAAGAACACTGAAGCTTTCTTT | CASSSHKNTEAFF
- | TRBJ2-2 | TRBV27 | TRBD2 | TGTGCCAGCATAGGAGGAGCGGGGGTTGGGGAGCTGTTTTTT | CASIGGAGVGELFF
- | TRBJ1-6 | TRBV6-1 | - | TGTGCCAGCAGTGAAGCGCCGGACTTGAGTAAACCCCTCCACTTT | CASSEAPDLSKPLHF
- | TRBJ2-7 | TRBV5-6 | - | TGTGCCAGCAGCGGGAACAGGGACCCCTACGAGCAGTACTTC | CASSGNRDPYEQYF
- | TRBJ1-1 | TRBV30 | - | TGTGCCTGGAGTACGGAGGACAGAAACACTGAAGCTTTCTTT | CAWSTEDRNTEAFF
- | TRBJ1-2 | TRBV9 | - | TGTGCCAGCAGCGCCGGGACCTCCGTCCCCTATGGCTACACCTTC | CASSAGTSVPYGYTF
few | TRBJ2-7 | TRBV9 | TRBD1 | TGTGCCAGCAGCGTACGGGACAGCCCCTACGAGCAGTACTTC | CASSVRDSPYEQYF
- | TRBJ2-4 | TRBV13 | - | TGTGCCAGCAGCTCTAACACCCTAGCCAAAAACATTCAGTACTTC | CASSSNTLAKNIQYF
- | TRBJ1-2 | TRBV30 | TRBD1 | TGTGCCTGGAGTGTGGCAGGGGGTGGCTACACCTTC | CAWSVAGGGYTF
- | TRBJ2-3 | TRBV27 | - | TGTGCCAGCAGCCTAACTTCAGTGCCCACAGATACGCAGTATTTT | CASSLTSVPTDTQYF
- | TRBJ2-1 | TRBV28 | TRBD2 | TGTGCCAGCAGTTACCCCGGACTAGCGGGGGGGCCTTCCTACAATGAGCAGTTCTTC | CASSYPGLAGGPSYNEQFF
- | TRBJ1-2 | TRBV18 | TRBD1 | TGTGCCAGCTCACCCAACAGACTCGAGACAGGGGGAACCGATGGCTACACCTTC | CASSPNRLETGGTDGYTF
- | TRBJ1-3 | TRBV5-4 | TRBD1 | TGTGCCAGCAGCTTGTATAGGACAGGGGGTGGAAACACCATATATTTT | CASSLYRTGGGNTIYF
- | TRBJ1-1 | TRBV5-1 | - | TGCGCCAGCAGCTTTGTCCGGGGGAACACTGAAGCTTTCTTT | CASSFVRGNTEAFF
- | TRBJ2-2 | TRBV2 | - | TGTGCCAGCAGGGTTACGGCGAACACCGGGGAGCTGTTTTTT | CASRVTANTGELFF
- | TRBJ1-1 | TRBV5-4 | TRBD1 | TGTGCCAGCAGCTCGGACAGGCTGAACACTGAAGCTTTCTTT | CASSSDRLNTEAFF
- | TRBJ2-7 | TRBV4-2 | TRBD1 | TGTGCCAGCAGCCAAACAGGGGATTTGTCCTACGAGCAGTACTTC | CASSQTGDLSYEQYF
- | TRBJ2-7 | TRBV19 | TRBD1 | TGTGCCAGTAGTACAAGGGACAGGGGACCCGGGGACGAGCAGTACTTC | CASSTRDRGPGDEQYF
once | TRBJ1-2 | TRBV12-5 | TRBD1 | TGTGCTACCTCCCGGGACAGCCACTATGGCTACACCTTC | CATSRDSHYGYTF
- | TRBJ1-5 | TRBV10-3 | - | TGTGCCATCAGCTCCGAGACAGCTGATAGCAATCAGCCCCAGCATTTT | CAISSETADSNQPQHF
- | TRBJ1-5 | TRBV3-1/TRBV3-2 | - | TGTGCCAGCAGCCAAGTTCCAGGGGCTAATCAGCCCCAGCATTTT | CASSQVPGANQPQHF
few | TRBJ1-2 | TRBV5-1 | TRBD1 | TGCGCCAGCAGCACGGGACAGGGGGCAAATGGCTACACCTTC | CASSTGQGANGYTF
- | TRBJ1-3 | TRBV19 | - | TGTGCCAGTAGTATCCGCGGAGGAGGGAACACCATATATTTT | CASSIRGGGNTIYF
- | TRBJ2-2 | TRBV11-2 | - | TGTGCCAGCAGCTTAATGACTGCCGGCACCGGGGAGCTGTTTTTT | CASSLMTAGTGELFF
once | TRBJ2-3 | TRBV18 | TRBD2 | TGTGCCAGCTCACCTCGCGGGGGGAGTTTTGGAGATACGCAGTATTTT | CASSPRGGSFGDTQYF
- | TRBJ1-3 | TRBV30 | - | TGTGCCTGGAGTGTACTGGGGGGCGCGGGAAACACCATATATTTT | CAWSVLGGAGNTIYF
few | TRBJ1-2 | TRBV2 | - | TGTGCCCCGAGGGCTCCGGATGGCTACACCTTC | CAPRAPDGYTF
- | TRBJ2-3 | TRBV27 | TRBD1 | TGTGCCAGCCAGGGGTTAGAGGGGGCCACAGATACGCAGTATTTT | CASQGLEGATDTQYF
few | TRBJ2-5 | TRBV7-3 | - | TGTGCCAGCAGCTTCGGCCCGGGCCAAGAGACCCAGTACTTC | CASSFGPGQETQYF
- | TRBJ1-1 | TRBV7-9 | - | TGTGCCAGCAGCTTCCCGGTGAACACTGAAGCTTTCTTT | CASSFPVNTEAFF
- | TRBJ2-3 | TRBV9 | - | TGTGCCAGCAGCGTAGTCGAGGATACGCAGTATTTT | CASSVVEDTQYF
- | TRBJ1-2 | TRBV6-1 | - | TGTGCCAGCAGCCCCGGGCAGGGTAACTATGGCTACACCTTC | CASSPGQGNYGYTF
once | TRBJ1-1 | TRBV10-2 | TRBD1 | TGCGCCAGTACCAGACAGGGTTACACTGAAGCTTTCTTT | CASTRQGYTEAFF
- | TRBJ1-1 | TRBV7-6 | - | TGTGCCAGCAGCCATCTAGCCGGGGCCCAAGGGGCTGAAGCTTTCTTT | CASSHLAGAQGAEAFF
- | TRBJ2-5 | TRBV7-2 | TRBD2 | TGTGCCAGCAGCCCAAAAGCTAGCGGGGGGTTTCGTTTGGAGACCCAGTACTTC | CASSPKASGGFRLETQYF
- | TRBJ2-3 | TRBV15 | TRBD1 | TGTGCCACCAATGACCCGGGACAGGGTTACGCAGATACGCAGTATTTT | CATNDPGQGYADTQYF
few | TRBJ1-6 | TRBV4-1 | - | TGCGCCAGCAGCCAAGACGACAGAAGTAATTCACCCCTCCACTTT | CASSQDDRSNSPLHF
- | TRBJ1-1 | TRBV19 | - | TGTGCCAGTAGTGCCATGACAGGATCCACTGAAGCTTTCTTT | CASSAMTGSTEAFF